Below are 18 T cell receptor beta chains sequenced from a single sample in a study of sequential checkpoint blockade in melanoma. Some clones are missing from TCRdb's copy, which holds only in-frame ones; the method was immunoSEQ multiplex PCR. Among around 20,000 clones listed, 70% to 80% were seen once. The treatment denotes: randomized to nivolumab then ipilimumab (arm A) or the reverse (arm B). Sequencing was performed on CD8+ T cells sorted from blood (inferred from file names), taken from a patient given nivolumab and ipilimumab in sequence. The source of these receptors is a human donor with melanoma.

The gene calls are TRBV10-3 and TRBJ1-3; 7 positions agree with TRBD1. Germline-derived CDR1 and CDR2 are ENHRY and SYGVKD. The CDR3 has 18 residues. With V trimmed by 11 bases and J by 2 bases, 21 bases remained unmatched. In DNA, the CDR3 is TGTGCCGCCACCTCGTCCCAGATACAGGGGAGGACTGGAAACACCATATATTTT. It codes for CAATSSQIQGRTGNTIYF.

A word on this clone: One base separates it from a far larger clone, so it is likely a read error. Other nucleotide sequences in the sample specify the same CDR3. The chain recombines TRBV11-3 with TRBJ2-7; 7 bases fit TRBD1. This CDR3 is built from 16 residues. Germline CDR1 and CDR2: SGHNT and YENEEA. With V trimmed by 0 bases and J by 2 bases, 7 bases remained unmatched. In DNA form, the CDR3 reads TGTGCCAGCAGCTTAGATCATGGCCAGGGGGCCTACGAGCAGTACTTC. This codes for CASSLDHGQGAYEQYF.

In this sample, this clone turned up a few times. The V call is TRBV6-6, the J call TRBJ1-3, with D possibly TRBD1 on 5 matching bases. With 7 bases removed from V and 1 base from J, the gap between germline ends came to 8 bases. The CDR3 is made up of 13 amino acids. Germline V gene lookup returns CDR1 MNHNY and CDR2 SVGAGI (reference sequence). DNA for the CDR3: TGTGCCAGCACGCGGGGGTCTGGAAACACCATATATTTT. Protein: CASTRGSGNTIYF.

The V gene is TRBV27, the J gene TRBJ2-5, with 8 bases lining up with TRBD2. The J call may be wrong; the DNA end is better matched by TRBJ2-7. Germline CDR1 is MNHEY and CDR2 is SMNVEV (reference sequence). The length of the CDR3 is 15 residues. CDR3 DNA sequence: TGTGCCAGCAGTTTAGATAGCGGGGATTCCTACGAGCAGTACTTC. Translated, it gives CASSLDSGDSYEQYF.

The CDR3 loop is CASSPSNPSRGAFF. CDR3 in DNA: TGTGCCAGCAGCCCGTCTAATCCGTCACGAGGAGCTTTCTTT. The rearrangement uses TRBV5-4 and TRBJ1-1; no firm D call. The CDR3 loop spans 14 amino acids. The germline V gene has CDR1 SGHNT and CDR2 YYREEE (reference sequence). Trimming took 4 bases from V and 10 from J, leaving 20 bases between them.

This clone was counted a few times. J is TRBJ2-7 and V is TRBV30; maybe TRBD2 (5 bases). Germline assignment: CDR1 GTSNPN and CDR2 SVGIG (reference sequence). CDR3 length: 15 residues. V dropped 3 bases and J dropped 3 bases, with 18 bases sitting between them. The CDR3 DNA follows: TGTGCCTGGAGGTGGCTCGGCGGCGGAGGCTACGAGCAGTACTTC. It specifies CAWRWLGGGGYEQYF.

The V gene is TRBV19, the J gene TRBJ1-4; 7 nucleotides agree with TRBD1. The CDR3 is 15 residues long. V dropped 5 bases and J dropped 4; count of bases not matched to a gene: 7. Germline V gene data show CDR1 as LNHDA and CDR2 as SQIVND (reference sequence). The CDR3 loop is CASSPRTGYNEKLFF. DNA for the CDR3: TGTGCCAGTAGTCCCCGGACAGGTTATAATGAAAAACTGTTTTTT.

V usage is TRBV27 and J usage is TRBJ2-7; no firm D call. Germline CDR1 is MNHEY and CDR2 is SMNVEV (reference sequence). This CDR3 has 12 amino acids. V shed 2 bases and J shed 2 bases, with 4 bases lying between them. This CDR3 is CASSLDTYEQYF. The DNA of the CDR3 is TGTGCCAGCAGTTTAGACACCTACGAGCAGTACTTC.

The chain recombines TRBV28 with TRBJ1-5; possible D gene TRBD1, 5 bases. Germline CDR1 reads MDHEN; CDR2 reads SYDVKM. This CDR3 has 13 amino acids. Trimming shortened V by 3 bases and J by 4 bases, and 7 bases separated the two germline ends. CDR3 region: CASSFGGNQPQHF. The CDR3 DNA reads TGTGCCAGCAGTTTCGGGGGGAATCAGCCCCAGCATTTT.

The V gene is TRBV19, the J gene TRBJ2-7; 7 bases are a match to TRBD1. The CDR3 consists of 15 residues. J lost 2 bases, V lost 3 bases, and 7 bases had no gene match. CDR1 is LNHDA, CDR2 SQIVND, per germline (reference sequence). In nucleotides, the CDR3 is TGTGCCAGTAGTATGGGGTGGGACAGCACCTACGAGCAGTACTTC. This translates into CASSMGWDSTYEQYF.

This chain links TRBV6-5 with TRBJ1-5, with TRBD1 identical over 7 bases. V shed 2 bases and J 2 bases; nucleotides not matched to a gene: 0. The germline gives CDR1 MNHEY, CDR2 SVGAGI. This CDR3 has 14 residues. The CDR3 here is CASSYTGGNQPQHF. DNA of the CDR3: TGTGCCAGCAGTTACACAGGGGGCAATCAGCCCCAGCATTTT.

This chain joins TRBV6-1 and TRBJ1-1, with a weak D call TRBD1 (5 bases). This CDR3 is built from 15 residues. With 2 bases removed from V and 5 bases from J, the gap between germline ends came to 15 bases. Per the germline V gene, CDR1 is MNHNS and CDR2 is SASEGT. For the CDR3, the DNA is TGTGCCAGCAGTGAAACCCGTGGGGGAGGGACTGAAGCTTTCTTT. Protein: CASSETRGGGTEAFF.

This clone was seen a few times. The genes are TRBV14 and TRBJ2-7; possibly TRBD2 for D (5 bases). The CDR3 loop spans 12 amino acids. Trimming shortened V by 4 bases and J by 3 bases, and 7 bases separated the two germline ends. Germline V gene sequence: CDR1 SGHDN, CDR2 FVKESK. The CDR3 protein is CASSRGLYEQYF. The CDR3 DNA is TGTGCCAGCAGCCGCGGACTCTACGAGCAGTACTTC.

The J gene is TRBJ1-2, the V gene TRBV7-9; 8 nucleotides agree with TRBD1. Germline loops: CDR1 SEHNR, CDR2 FQNEAQ (reference sequence). The CDR3 totals 17 residues. Trimming at V came to 1 base and at J to 5 bases, leaving 12 bases not matched to a gene. The chain's CDR3 is CASSLVPREQGGYGYTF. DNA of the CDR3: TGTGCCAGCAGCTTAGTTCCGAGGGAACAGGGGGGATATGGCTACACCTTC.

This clone was counted a few times. This chain links TRBV7-9 with TRBJ1-5, with D tentatively TRBD1 (6 bases). In germline, CDR1 is SEHNR, CDR2 FQNEAQ (reference sequence). Trimming removed 5 bases at V and 7 bases at J, with 15 bases between. The CDR3 has 14 amino acids. For the CDR3, the DNA is TGTGCCAGCAGCGGACCGACAGGAGACCAGCCCCAGCATTTT. Amino acids: CASSGPTGDQPQHF.

The chain combines TRBV27 with TRBJ1-1; TRBD1 agrees at 10 bases. V lost 0 bases, J lost 2 bases, and 3 bases stayed unmatched. Germline CDR1 reads MNHEY; CDR2 reads SMNVEV (reference sequence). The CDR3 extends over 16 amino acids. The CDR3: CASSLSKTGGNTEAFF. The CDR3 DNA follows: TGTGCCAGCAGTTTATCGAAGACAGGGGGCAACACTGAAGCTTTCTTT.

This chain uses TRBV15 with TRBJ1-2; D is undetermined. The V end was cut by 9 bases, the J end by 2 bases, with 16 bases between. The CDR3 has 14 amino acids. Germline values: CDR1 LNHNV, CDR2 YYDKDF (reference sequence). The CDR3 here is CATQAGRGNYGYTF. The DNA of the CDR3 is TGTGCCACTCAAGCCGGCCGGGGAAACTATGGCTACACCTTC.

This sequence joins TRBV6-6 and TRBJ1-2, with a possible D match to TRBD1 (5 bases). The V end was cut by 0 bases, the J end by 1 base, with 9 bases between. The CDR3 is 15 amino acids. The germline V gene encodes CDR1 MNHNY and CDR2 SVGAGI (reference sequence). CDR3 residues: CASSYSPDSNYGYTF. The CDR3, as DNA: TGTGCCAGCAGTTACTCGCCCGACAGTAACTATGGCTACACCTTC.